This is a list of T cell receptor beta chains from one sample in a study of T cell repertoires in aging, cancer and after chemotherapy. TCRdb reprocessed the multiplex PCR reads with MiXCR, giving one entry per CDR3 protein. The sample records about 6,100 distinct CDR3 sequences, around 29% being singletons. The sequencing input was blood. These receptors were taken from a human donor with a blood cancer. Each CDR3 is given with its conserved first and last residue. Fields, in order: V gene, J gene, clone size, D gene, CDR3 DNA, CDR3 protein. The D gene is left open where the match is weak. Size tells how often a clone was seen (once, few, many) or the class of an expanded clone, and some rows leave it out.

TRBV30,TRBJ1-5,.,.,TGTGCCTGGAGCGCCAAAGGGTGGAGCAATCAGCCCCAGCATTTT,CAWSAKGWSNQPQHF
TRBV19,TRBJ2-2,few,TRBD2,TGTGCCAGTACCTCCCTCGGGGGGGCTAGCGGGGGGTACACCGGGGAGCTGTTTTTT,CASTSLGGASGGYTGELFF
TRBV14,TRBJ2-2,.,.,TGTGCCAGCAGCCGGCTTTTTTTCACCGGGGAGCTGTTTTTT,CASSRLFFTGELFF
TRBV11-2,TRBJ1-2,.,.,TGTGCCAGCAGCTTAGGACAGCGGATCTACACCTTC,CASSLGQRIYTF
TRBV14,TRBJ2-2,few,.,TGTGCCAGCAGCCAATACCCCCCGGGGAGGGGGCTCAACGGGGAGCTGTTTTTT,CASSQYPPGRGLNGELFF
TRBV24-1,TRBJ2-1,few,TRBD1,TGTGCCACCGGGGACAGGTACCTTAGGGAGCAGTTCTTC,CATGDRYLREQFF
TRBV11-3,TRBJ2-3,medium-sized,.,TGTGCCAGCAGCTTAGCTCGGGGCACAGATACGCAGTATTTT,CASSLARGTDTQYF
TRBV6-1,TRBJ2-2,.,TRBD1,TGTGCCAGCAGTGGGACAGGGGCACCCTTCACCGGGGAGCTGTTTTTT,CASSGTGAPFTGELFF
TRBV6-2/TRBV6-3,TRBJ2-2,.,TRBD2,TGTGCCAGCAGTACATTAGCGGGACCCACTTCCGGGGAGCTGTTTTTT,CASSTLAGPTSGELFF
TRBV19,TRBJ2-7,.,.,TGTGCCAGTAGTACGTCCGGGACCCCGTATTACGAGCAGTACTTC,CASSTSGTPYYEQYF
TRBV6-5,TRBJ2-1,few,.,TGTGCCAGCAGTCCCGCGGGGGCGGGAATTAGTGAGCAGTTCTTC,CASSPAGAGISEQFF
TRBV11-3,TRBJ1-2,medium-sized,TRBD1,TGTGCCAGCAGCCCGGGACAGGTCAACTATGGCTACACCTTC,CASSPGQVNYGYTF
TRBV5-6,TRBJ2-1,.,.,TGTGCCAGCAGCTTGATCGGACAGTTCTACAATGAGCAGTTCTTC,CASSLIGQFYNEQFF
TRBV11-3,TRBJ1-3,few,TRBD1,TGTGCCAGCAGCTTAGGCGGGACAGGGGCTGGAAACACCATATATTTT,CASSLGGTGAGNTIYF